This TCR beta chain stems from a study of regulatory T cells in long-lasting Graves disease. Researchers made TCR beta libraries by using iRepertoire HTBI primers and running Arm-PCR on CDR3 regions. TCRdb re-called the multiplex PCR reads with MiXCR, one entry per CDR3 protein. The table lists roughly 300,000 distinct CDR3 sequences, around 23% of them singletons, with about 56% in the top ten. The CDR3 covers 15 residues. The V gene end was trimmed by 3 bases and the J gene end by 4 bases; junction bases not matched to a gene: 5. Germline V gene data show CDR1 as SGHRS and CDR2 as YFSETQ. Time point of the sample: persistent/refractory GD, antithyroid drugs over 5 years with positive TRAb. The TCR library was made from RNA that had been extracted from PBMCs in TRIzol. Overall study findings and caveats: Between persistent patients, thousands of public clonotypes were shared, exceeding the approximately 900 shared between new patients. Persistent cases favored TRBV28, TRBJ1-2 and TRBJ2-5.

In regard to this clonotype: Its antigen remains unknown.

This sequence originates from a female donor with Graves disease. Sequencing was performed on peripheral blood mononuclear cells (PBMCs), taken when the disease was refractory, from a patient treated with antithyroid drugs. The rearrangement uses TRBV5-1 and TRBJ2-1; TRBD1 aligns across 9 bases. The CDR3 protein is CASSSGQGWYNEQFF. The DNA of the CDR3 is TGCGCCAGCAGCTCCGGACAGGGGTGGTACAATGAGCAGTTCTTC.